The 2 T cell receptor beta chains presented below share a single source sample, sequenced in a study of neurological immune-mediated disorders. TCRdb analysed the 5' RACE reads with MiXCR anew, one entry per CDR3 protein. The table includes 65,000 to 95,000 distinct CDR3 sequences, 5% to 5.5% detected once. Sample: PBMCs. These receptors were taken from a woman in her 30s with multiple sclerosis.

The sample holds many counts of this clonotype. This chain uses TRBV29-1 with TRBJ2-7; tentative D call: TRBD2 (6 bases). Germline CDR1 reads SQVTM; CDR2 reads ANQGSEA. The CDR3 is 13 residues long. Between the trimmed V and J ends, which lost 6 bases and 2 bases, there was a span of 14 bases. CDR3 sequence (DNA): TGCAGCGTCGCGGGACTGGGTGCCTACGAGCAGTACTTC. This codes for CSVAGLGAYEQYF.

This clonotype was counted at least ten times. This chain connects TRBV20-1 to TRBJ2-7, with D maybe TRBD1 (5 bases). The germline V gene encodes CDR1 DFQATT and CDR2 SNEGSKA (reference sequence). The V end lost 3 bases, the J end lost 3 bases, and 12 bases lay between the germline ends. The CDR3 extends over 13 amino acids. CDR3 residues: CSARDDSLYEQYF. The CDR3 DNA reads as TGCAGTGCTAGGGACGACAGCCTCTACGAGCAGTACTTC.